The 15 T cell receptor beta chains below all came from one sample that was sequenced in a study of blood T cell repertoires in COVID-19. Data came from immunoSEQ multiplex PCR; TCRdb stores just in-frame clones and leaves some out. The sample records 300,000 to 400,000 clones, over 75% being singletons. The sample taken for sequencing was peripheral blood. The origin of the receptors is a woman in her fifties or sixties who had recovered from COVID-19.

This clone was recorded once. The chain carries TRBV28 and TRBJ2-2; 9 bases are shared with TRBD2. Germline loops: CDR1 MDHEN, CDR2 SYDVKM. This CDR3 contains 15 residues. The ends lost 2 bases at V and 4 bases at J; junction bases unmatched: 2. CDR3 residues: CASSLPTSGTGELFF. In DNA, the CDR3 is TGTGCCAGCAGTTTACCGACTAGCGGCACCGGGGAGCTGTTTTTT.

The chain couples TRBV10-3 to TRBJ1-1; the match to TRBD1 covers 9 bases. Germline V gene data show CDR1 as ENHRY and CDR2 as SYGVKD. V lost 7 bases, J lost 3 bases, and 3 bases stayed unmatched. The CDR3 is made up of 13 amino acids. The DNA of the CDR3 is TGTGCCATCACTAGGGACAGGGACACTGAAGCTTTCTTT. It encodes CAITRDRDTEAFF.

This clone was seen more than once but under ten times. The chain has TRBV28 and TRBJ1-1; 7 bases align to TRBD1. The CDR3 totals 11 residues. Germline trimming cut 6 bases from V and 7 bases from J; bases unmatched to any gene: 2. Germline loops: CDR1 MDHEN, CDR2 SYDVKM. This CDR3 reads CASRQGSEAFF. DNA for the CDR3: TGTGCCAGCAGACAGGGGAGTGAAGCTTTCTTT.

V is TRBV4-1 and J is TRBJ2-7, with D unclear. Trimming stripped 2 bases from V and 1 base from J, with 15 bases between. CDR3 length equals 16 residues. Germline V gives CDR1 MGHRA, CDR2 YSYEKL. CDR3: CASSQLLSMQSYEQYF. The CDR3 coding sequence is TGCGCCAGCAGCCAACTTCTTTCGATGCAGTCCTACGAGCAGTACTTC.

On this clone: At one end the junction does not follow the germline gene, possibly because of a read error. The CDR3 nucleotides read TGTGCCAGCACTTACGGGGGGAATGAGCAGTTCTTC. This gives the protein CASTYGGNEQFF. The chain combines TRBV6-2 or TRBV6-3 with TRBJ2-1; TRBD2 aligns across 7 bases. The V gene's germline CDR1 is MNHEY and CDR2 SVGEGT. The CDR3 consists of 12 residues.

The J gene is TRBJ1-5, the V gene TRBV28, with D perhaps TRBD1 (5 bases). V was cut by 2 bases and J by 3 bases, with 20 bases left in between. In germline, CDR1 is MDHEN, CDR2 SYDVKM. The CDR3 is made up of 18 amino acids. The chain's CDR3 is CASSLGLVDSSFNQPQHF. CDR3 sequence (DNA): TGTGCCAGCAGTTTAGGGCTCGTAGACAGCAGCTTCAATCAGCCCCAGCATTTT. The full variable domain, in which reference TRBV28 and TRBJ1-5 provide the parts outside the CDR3, is DVKVTQSSRYLVKRTGEKVFLECVQDMDHENMFWYRQDPGLGLRLIYFSYDVKMKEKGDIPEGYSVSREKKERFSLILESASTNQTSMYLCASSLGLVDSSFNQPQHFGDGTRLSIL.

The genes are TRBV7-9 and TRBJ1-1, with unresolved D. Germline V lookup: CDR1 SEHNR, CDR2 FQNEAQ (reference sequence). Trimming took 3 bases from V and 1 from J, leaving 6 bases between them. The CDR3 loop spans 13 amino acids. In nucleotides, the CDR3 is TGTGCCAGCAGCTTCTTCCGGAACACTGAAGCTTTCTTT. This gives the protein CASSFFRNTEAFF.

CDR3 DNA: TGTGCCAGCAGTACCCGGAGTAATGAAAAACTGTTTTTT. This gives the protein CASSTRSNEKLFF. The J gene is TRBJ1-4, the V gene TRBV2; D not certain. The CDR3 is 13 residues long. Trimming took 5 bases from V and 4 from J, leaving 8 bases between them. In germline, CDR1 is SNHLY, CDR2 FYNNEI.

The chain recombines TRBV11-2 with TRBJ1-1, with 9 bases lining up with TRBD1. Germline V gene sequence: CDR1 SGHAT, CDR2 FQNNGV. This CDR3 region has 16 residues. The junction had 8 bases not matched to a gene; V was cut back by 5 bases and J by 1 base. CDR3 coding DNA: TGTGCCAGCAGCCGGGGACAGGGTTTACGGAACACTGAAGCTTTCTTT. Translating gives CASSRGQGLRNTEAFF.

This clone was recorded only once. The gene calls are TRBV28 and TRBJ1-1, with D maybe TRBD1 (5 bases). The CDR3 covers 19 residues. V lost 7 bases and J 0 bases, leaving 27 bases between the germline ends. CDR1 and CDR2 from the germline V gene are MDHEN and SYDVKM. In nucleotides, the CDR3 is TGTGCCAGCACCATTTCCTATAGACGGGACTTGAGGCTGAACACTGAAGCTTTCTTT. It encodes CASTISYRRDLRLNTEAFF.

The chain combines TRBV20-1 with TRBJ2-3; D not resolved. CDR3 size: 14 residues. Germline CDR1 and CDR2: DFQATT and SNEGSKA (reference sequence). Trimming took 3 bases from V and 1 from J, leaving 11 bases between them. CDR3 in amino acids: CSASVGLGTDTQYF. CDR3 DNA: TGCAGTGCTAGTGTGGGCTTAGGCACAGATACGCAGTATTTT.

The V call is TRBV7-3, the J call TRBJ2-2, with 9 bases that match TRBD1. The CDR3 has 14 amino acids. The trim removed 5 bases at V and 7 bases at J, leaving 5 bases unmatched. Germline V gene sequence: CDR1 SGHTA, CDR2 FQGTGA. CDR3 in DNA: TGTGCCAGCAGCGTGGGACAGGGCATCGGGGAGCTGTTTTTT. Translating gives CASSVGQGIGELFF.

This clone appeared once. The genes are TRBV7-6 and TRBJ2-5; TRBD1 aligns across 8 bases. Per the germline V gene, CDR1 is SGHVS and CDR2 is FNYEAQ. Losses at the gene ends were 4 bases for V and 3 bases for J; bases not matched to a gene: 7. The CDR3 spans 15 residues. The CDR3 is CASSSYDRGEETQYF. DNA of the CDR3: TGTGCCAGCAGCTCATACGACAGGGGTGAAGAGACCCAGTACTTC.

This chain links TRBV30 with TRBJ1-1, with TRBD1 matching 7 bases. Germline V CDR1 and CDR2: GTSNPN, SVGIG (reference sequence). The CDR3 loop spans 12 amino acids. With 5 bases clipped from V and 3 bases from J, the junction kept 3 bases outside the gene matches. The CDR3 coding sequence is TGTGCCTGGGGGACAGTCCACACTGAAGCTTTCTTT. Translated, it gives CAWGTVHTEAFF.

This chain joins TRBV5-1 and TRBJ1-1; 9 nucleotides line up with TRBD1. This CDR3 region has 16 residues. The germline CDR1 and CDR2 sequences are SGHRS and YFSETQ. Trimming cost V 0 bases and J 11 bases; bases outside gene matches: 14. CDR3 residues: CASSLESVGTGMMAFF. In DNA form, the CDR3 reads TGCGCCAGCAGCTTGGAATCGGTAGGGACAGGGATGATGGCTTTCTTT.